These 25 T cell receptor beta chains were all obtained from the same sample, sequenced in a study of blood T cell repertoires in COVID-19. Here immunoSEQ multiplex PCR was the method, and the copy in TCRdb shows in-frame clones only, minus some. The sample consists of about 480,000 clones, roughly nine tenths of them appearing once. The specimen sequenced was PBMCs or T cells enriched from blood (not recorded which). The receptors were sampled from a woman aged 60-75 years who had recovered from COVID-19.

The chain carries TRBV19 and TRBJ2-6, with a weak D call TRBD1 (5 bases). V lost 3 bases to trimming and J lost 2 bases, with 14 bases between them. This CDR3 is 17 amino acids long. From germline, CDR1 is LNHDA and CDR2 SQIVND (reference sequence). The CDR3 DNA is TGTGCCAGTAGTATTGCAGGGTTGAGAGCTGGGGCCAACGTCCTGACTTTC. As protein: CASSIAGLRAGANVLTF.

The V and J genes are TRBV7-9 and TRBJ1-2, with D perhaps matching TRBD1 (6 bases). The V end lost 5 bases, the J end lost 10 bases, and 11 bases lay between the germline ends. This CDR3 has 11 amino acids. Germline V gene lookup returns CDR1 SEHNR and CDR2 FQNEAQ (reference sequence). The CDR3 spells CASSARQVYTF. Written as DNA, the CDR3 is TGTGCCAGCAGCGCCCGACAGGTCTACACCTTC.

The chain recombines TRBV5-1 with TRBJ2-1; 8 positions agree with TRBD1. Germline V gene sequence: CDR1 SGHRS, CDR2 YFSETQ. The CDR3 extends over 15 amino acids. The junction had 7 bases not matched to a gene; V was cut back by 4 bases and J by 4 bases. For the CDR3, the DNA is TGCGCCAGCAGCCCAGGACAGGGAACTTACAATGAGCAGTTCTTC. Translation gives CASSPGQGTYNEQFF.

This clone has just one count. The chain employs TRBV5-6 and TRBJ2-7; 8 bases align to TRBD1. The CDR3 contains 16 residues. Looked up from germline, CDR1 is SGHDT and CDR2 is YYEEEE. The V segment lost 4 bases and the J segment 5 bases; nucleotides outside the gene matches: 14. The CDR3 DNA reads as TGTGCCAGCAGCCTCGCCCTCAGACAGGGGCTGGACGAGCAGTACGTC. Its translation is CASSLALRQGLDEQYV.

CDR3: CASSEPTIPRWGAYEQYF. Written as DNA, the CDR3 is TGTGCCAGCAGTGAACCCACAATTCCCAGATGGGGAGCCTACGAGCAGTACTTC. The chain joins TRBV6-1 to TRBJ2-7; TRBD2 is a possible D gene (5 bases). The CDR3 has 18 residues. V shed 2 bases and J shed 2 bases, with 22 bases lying between them. Germline V gene lookup returns CDR1 MNHNS and CDR2 SASEGT.

The chain has TRBV15 and TRBJ1-4, with D possibly being TRBD1 (6 bases). The germline V gene encodes CDR1 LNHNV and CDR2 YYDKDF (reference sequence). The CDR3 has 14 amino acids. With 0 bases removed from V and 8 bases from J, the gap between germline ends came to 10 bases. CDR3 sequence (DNA): TGTGCCACCAGCAGAGACAGGGGTCGGGAAAAACTGTTTTTT. It specifies CATSRDRGREKLFF.

The chain joins TRBV5-1 to TRBJ2-3; no reliable D call. The CDR3 sequence is 15 residues long. The germline V and J ends were trimmed by 0 bases and 0 bases, with 8 bases remaining between them. Germline CDR1 and CDR2: SGHRS and YFSETQ. CDR3 protein: CASSLAWPSTDTQYF. The CDR3 DNA follows: TGCGCCAGCAGCTTGGCCTGGCCGAGCACAGATACGCAGTATTTT.

The V gene is TRBV5-5, the J gene TRBJ2-7; 8 bases are shared with TRBD2. The CDR3 sequence is 15 residues long. The germline V gene encodes CDR1 SGHKS and CDR2 YYEKEE (reference sequence). Trimming cost V 1 base and J 5 bases; bases outside gene matches: 8. The CDR3 region has the DNA TGTGCCAGCAGCTTGTTCGGGGGGGAGATTGACGAGCAGTACTTC. Protein: CASSLFGGEIDEQYF. The entire variable domain, with the rest obtained from reference TRBV5-5 and TRBJ2-7, is as follows: DAGVTQSPTHLIKTRGQQVTLRCSPISGHKSVSWYQQVLGQGPQFIFQYYEKEERGRGNFPDRFSARQFPNYSSELNVNALLLGDSALYLCASSLFGGEIDEQYFGPGTRLTVT.

The chain carries TRBV13 and TRBJ2-2, with D maybe TRBD2 (6 bases). There are 15 residues in the CDR3. Trimming cost V 5 bases and J 4 bases, with 14 bases left between them. Germline V gives CDR1 PRHDT, CDR2 FYEKMQ (reference sequence). The CDR3 DNA sequence: TGTGCCAGCAGCGGGGGACTCTCCGTCACCGGGGAGCTGTTTTTT. Protein: CASSGGLSVTGELFF.

This chain uses TRBV5-1 with TRBJ2-3; 8 positions match TRBD1. The junction had 17 bases not matched to a gene; V was cut back by 5 bases and J by 6 bases. The CDR3 contains 17 residues. Looked up from germline, CDR1 is SGHRS and CDR2 is YFSETQ. CDR3 in DNA: TGCGCCAGCAGGCCCGGTGGGCAGGGGGCGATCAGTGATACGCAGTATTTT. Protein product: CASRPGGQGAISDTQYF.

This chain links TRBV30 with TRBJ1-3; 8 bases are shared with TRBD1. CDR3 length: 15 amino acids. Germline values: CDR1 GTSNPN, CDR2 SVGIG (reference sequence). V lost 3 bases, J lost 0 bases, and 4 bases stayed unmatched. DNA of the CDR3: TGTGCCTGGAGCCGGACAGGGAGCTCTGGAAACACCATATATTTT. The encoded protein is CAWSRTGSSGNTIYF.

V is TRBV18 and J is TRBJ2-2, with D perhaps matching TRBD2 (6 bases). The germline CDR1 and CDR2 sequences are KGHSH and LQKENI. This CDR3 comprises 16 residues. The V and J ends lost 3 bases and 1 base respectively, with 12 bases between them. As DNA, the CDR3 is TGTGCCAGCTCACCGCCCGGGGGAGAGAACACCGGGGAGCTGTTTTTT. Translating gives CASSPPGGENTGELFF.

This rearrangement joins TRBV7-7 to TRBJ2-7; D is possibly TRBD1 (6 bases). The CDR3 loop spans 12 amino acids. Germline values: CDR1 SSHAT, CDR2 FNYEAQ (reference sequence). The CDR3 loop reads CAVTDSSYEQYF. The CDR3 DNA reads as TGTGCTGTGACGGACAGCTCCTACGAGCAGTACTTC.

The gene calls are TRBV5-4 and TRBJ2-7; no clear D gene. This CDR3 spans 11 amino acids. Trimming stripped 4 bases from V and 2 bases from J, with 4 bases between. Germline lookup yields CDR1 SGHNT and CDR2 YYREEE (reference sequence). The CDR3 DNA is TGTGCCAGCAGCAATACCTACGAGCAGTACTTC. Protein sequence: CASSNTYEQYF.

The chain has TRBV27 and TRBJ1-2; TRBD1 is a possible D gene (6 bases). Germline lookup yields CDR1 MNHEY and CDR2 SMNVEV (reference sequence). There are 16 residues in the CDR3. With 5 bases removed from V and 0 bases from J, the gap between germline ends came to 16 bases. The CDR3 reads CASSPLRQAANYGYTF. The CDR3 DNA sequence: TGTGCCAGCAGTCCCCTCCGACAGGCTGCTAACTATGGCTACACCTTC.

The J gene is TRBJ1-3, the V gene TRBV9; tentatively, D is TRBD1 (6 bases). V dropped 0 bases and J dropped 3 bases, with 7 bases sitting between them. The germline CDR1 and CDR2 sequences are SGDLS and YYNGEE. The CDR3 is made up of 14 amino acids. The CDR3 sequence is CASSVDRVGNTIYF. The CDR3 coding sequence is TGTGCCAGCAGCGTAGACAGGGTTGGAAACACCATATATTTT.

V and J are TRBV11-2 and TRBJ1-4; maybe TRBD1 (5 bases). Germline assignment: CDR1 SGHAT and CDR2 FQNNGV. The CDR3 loop spans 15 amino acids. Trimming left V 1 base short and J 6 bases short, with 12 bases between. In DNA form, the CDR3 reads TGTGCCAGCAGCTTAGGAGTAGGGGCAGATGAAAAACTGTTTTTT. The encoded protein is CASSLGVGADEKLFF.

The chain has TRBV21-1 and TRBJ1-2; the table calls TRBD1, which could not be checked here. TRBV21-1 is termed a pseudogene. The CDR3 is 12 amino acids. This CDR3 is CASSGTSNGYTF. DNA of the CDR3: TGTGCCAGCAGCGGGACATCCAATGGCTACACCTTC.

The chain combines TRBV5-1 with TRBJ1-1; perhaps TRBD1 as D (5 bases). From germline, CDR1 is SGHRS and CDR2 YFSETQ. V was clipped by 8 bases and J by 4 bases, with 21 bases between them. The CDR3 length is 15 residues. CDR3 coding DNA: TGCGCCAGTCAATTCAGGGAGGGGAGTGGCACTGAAGCTTTCTTT. The encoded protein is CASQFREGSGTEAFF.

V and J are TRBV5-1 and TRBJ1-3; the D is unclear. The V end was cut by 4 bases, the J end by 4 bases, with 15 bases between. Germline-derived CDR1 and CDR2 are SGHRS and YFSETQ. CDR3 length: 15 residues. In DNA form, the CDR3 reads TGCGCCAGCAGCCCGGGAGCCCAGTCGGGAAACACCATATATTTT. Protein sequence: CASSPGAQSGNTIYF.

This chain joins TRBV4-2 and TRBJ2-3, with 11 bases identical to TRBD2. This CDR3 spans 14 amino acids. Germline V CDR1 and CDR2: LGHNA, YNFKEQ. With 4 bases clipped from V and 4 bases from J, the junction kept 1 base outside the gene matches. CDR3 coding DNA: TGTGCCAGCAGCCGTAGCGGGGGGGCAGATACGCAGTATTTT. Translation gives CASSRSGGADTQYF.

The genes are TRBV3-1 (or the pseudogene TRBV3-2) and TRBJ1-2, with D maybe TRBD1 (6 bases). This CDR3 contains 13 residues. The V end lost 0 bases, the J end lost 8 bases, and 10 bases lay between the germline ends. Germline V gene sequence: CDR1 LGHDT, CDR2 YNNKEL (reference sequence). CDR3 coding DNA: TGTGCCAGCAGCCAAGATAAGACAGGCGGCTACACCTTC. Translation gives CASSQDKTGGYTF.

This sequence joins TRBV5-1 and TRBJ2-3; 8 bases match TRBD2. Germline V gives CDR1 SGHRS, CDR2 YFSETQ. This CDR3 comprises 17 residues. J was trimmed by 5 bases and V by 0 bases; bases with no gene match: 11. CDR3 loop: CASSLVGSGARGDTQYF. The CDR3 coding sequence is TGCGCCAGCAGCTTGGTTGGTAGCGGGGCTCGAGGAGATACGCAGTATTTT.

This clone was detected only a few times. The V call is TRBV24-1, the J call TRBJ2-2; the match to TRBD1 covers 12 bases. Germline-derived CDR1 and CDR2 are KGHDR and SFDVKD. The CDR3 is 20 amino acids. Trimming removed 0 bases from V and 4 bases from J; junction bases left unmatched: 11. CDR3 residues: CATSDLISRGQGAPTGELFF. DNA of the CDR3: TGTGCCACCAGTGATTTGATCTCAAGGGGACAGGGGGCTCCCACCGGGGAGCTGTTTTTT.

The chain employs TRBV5-1 and TRBJ1-5, with D perhaps TRBD1 (5 bases). CDR1 and CDR2 from the germline V gene are SGHRS and YFSETQ. CDR3 size: 16 residues. V was shortened by 4 bases and J by 4 bases, with 18 bases between the two germline ends. As DNA, the CDR3 is TGCGCCAGCAGCCCCGGATTGGGGCCCCTTAATCAGCCCCAGCATTTT. Its translation: CASSPGLGPLNQPQHF.